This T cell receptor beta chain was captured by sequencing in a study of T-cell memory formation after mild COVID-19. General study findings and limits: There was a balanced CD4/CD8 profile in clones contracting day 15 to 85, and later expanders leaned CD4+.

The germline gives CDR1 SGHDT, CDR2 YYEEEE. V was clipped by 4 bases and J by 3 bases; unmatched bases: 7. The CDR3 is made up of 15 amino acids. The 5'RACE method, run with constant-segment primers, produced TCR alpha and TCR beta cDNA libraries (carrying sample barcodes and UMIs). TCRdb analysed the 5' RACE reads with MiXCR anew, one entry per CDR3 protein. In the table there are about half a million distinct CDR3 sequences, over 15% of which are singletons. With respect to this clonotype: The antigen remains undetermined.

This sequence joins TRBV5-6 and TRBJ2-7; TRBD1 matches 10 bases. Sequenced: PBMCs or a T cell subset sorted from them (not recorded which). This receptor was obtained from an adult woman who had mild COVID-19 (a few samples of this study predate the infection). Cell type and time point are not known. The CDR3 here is CASSPPGQGFYEQYF. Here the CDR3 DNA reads TGTGCCAGCAGCCCCCCGGGACAGGGGTTCTACGAGCAGTACTTC.